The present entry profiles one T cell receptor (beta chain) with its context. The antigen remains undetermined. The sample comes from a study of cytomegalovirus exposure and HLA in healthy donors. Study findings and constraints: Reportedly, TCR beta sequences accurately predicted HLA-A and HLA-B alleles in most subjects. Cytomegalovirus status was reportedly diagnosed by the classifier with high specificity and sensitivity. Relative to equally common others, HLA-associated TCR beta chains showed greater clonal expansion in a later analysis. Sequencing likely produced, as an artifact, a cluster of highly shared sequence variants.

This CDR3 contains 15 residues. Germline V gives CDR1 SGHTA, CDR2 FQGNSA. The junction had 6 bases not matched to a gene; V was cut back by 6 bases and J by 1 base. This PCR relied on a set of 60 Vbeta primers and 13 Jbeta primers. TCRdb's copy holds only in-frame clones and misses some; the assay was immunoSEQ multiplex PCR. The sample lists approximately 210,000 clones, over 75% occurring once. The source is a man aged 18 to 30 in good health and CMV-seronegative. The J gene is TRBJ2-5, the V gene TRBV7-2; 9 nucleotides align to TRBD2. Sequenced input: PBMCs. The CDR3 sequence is CASSQTSGSQETQYF. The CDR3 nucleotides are TGTGCCAGCAGTCAGACTAGCGGTTCCCAAGAGACCCAGTACTTC.